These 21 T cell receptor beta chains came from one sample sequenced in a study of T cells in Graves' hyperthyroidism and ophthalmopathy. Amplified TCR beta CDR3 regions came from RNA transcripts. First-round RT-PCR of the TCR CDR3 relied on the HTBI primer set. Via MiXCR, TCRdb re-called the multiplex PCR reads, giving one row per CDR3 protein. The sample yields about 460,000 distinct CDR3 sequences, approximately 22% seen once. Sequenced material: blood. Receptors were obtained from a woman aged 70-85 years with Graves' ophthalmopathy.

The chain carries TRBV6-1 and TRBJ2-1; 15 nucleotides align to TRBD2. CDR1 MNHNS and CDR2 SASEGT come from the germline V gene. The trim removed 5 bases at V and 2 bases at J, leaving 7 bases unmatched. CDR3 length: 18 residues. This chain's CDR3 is CASSPGLAGGPTYNEQFF. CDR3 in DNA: TGTGCCAGCAGTCCGGGACTAGCGGGAGGACCCACCTACAATGAGCAGTTCTTC.

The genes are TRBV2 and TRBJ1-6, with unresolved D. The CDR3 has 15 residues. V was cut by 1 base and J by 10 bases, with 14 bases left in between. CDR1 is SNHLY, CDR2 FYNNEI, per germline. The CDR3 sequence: CASSEGASVRSPLHF. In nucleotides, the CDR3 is TGTGCCAGCAGTGAAGGGGCGTCGGTTAGATCACCCCTCCACTTT. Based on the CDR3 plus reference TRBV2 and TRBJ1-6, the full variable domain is EPEVTQTPSHQVTQMGQEVILRCVPISNHLYFYWYRQILGQKVEFLVSFYNNEISEKSEIFDDQFSVERPDGSNFTLKIRSTKLEDSAMYFCASSEGASVRSPLHFGNGTRLTVT.

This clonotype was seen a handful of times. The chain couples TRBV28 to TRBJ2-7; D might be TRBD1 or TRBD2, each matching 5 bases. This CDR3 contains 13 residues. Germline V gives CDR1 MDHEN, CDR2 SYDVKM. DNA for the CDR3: TGTGCAGTGGGGCGGGCCCCCTCCTACGAGCAGTACTTC. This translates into CAVGRAPSYEQYF.

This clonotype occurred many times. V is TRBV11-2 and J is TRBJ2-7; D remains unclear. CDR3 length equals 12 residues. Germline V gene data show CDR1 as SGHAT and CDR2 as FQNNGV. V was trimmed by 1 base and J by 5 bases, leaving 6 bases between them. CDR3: CASSLVENEQYF. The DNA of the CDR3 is TGTGCCAGCAGCTTAGTTGAGAACGAGCAGTACTTC.

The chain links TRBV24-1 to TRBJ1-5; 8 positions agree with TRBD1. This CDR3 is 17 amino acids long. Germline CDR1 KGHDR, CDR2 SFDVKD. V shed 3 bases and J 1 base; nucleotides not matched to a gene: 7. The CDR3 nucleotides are TGTGCCACCAGTGATGTACAGGGGGAAGAAAGCAATCAGCCCCAGCATTTT. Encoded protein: CATSDVQGEESNQPQHF.

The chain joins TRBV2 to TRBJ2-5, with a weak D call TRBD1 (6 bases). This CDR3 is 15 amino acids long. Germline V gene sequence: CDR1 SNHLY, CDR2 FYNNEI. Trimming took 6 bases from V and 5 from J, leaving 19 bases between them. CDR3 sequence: CASRSIPGHAETQYF. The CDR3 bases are TGTGCCAGCAGGTCAATACCGGGACACGCTGAGACCCAGTACTTC.

In DNA, the CDR3 is TGCGCCAGCAGCTTGGGTAGTGACAGGGGCCACGAGCAGTACTTC. It translates to CASSLGSDRGHEQYF. The chain couples TRBV5-1 to TRBJ2-7; TRBD1 matches 8 bases. Germline V CDR1 and CDR2: SGHRS, YFSETQ. V gave up 0 bases and J gave up 5 bases; unmatched junction bases: 7. CDR3 length: 15 amino acids.

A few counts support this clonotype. The CDR3: CAGAAGANEQFF. The CDR3, as DNA: TGTGCCGGGGCGGCGGGAGCCAATGAGCAGTTCTTC. V is TRBV2 and J is TRBJ2-1; 7 nucleotides line up with TRBD2. V lost 11 bases, J lost 6 bases, and 7 bases stayed unmatched. The length of the CDR3 is 12 residues. The germline V gene has CDR1 SNHLY and CDR2 FYNNEI.

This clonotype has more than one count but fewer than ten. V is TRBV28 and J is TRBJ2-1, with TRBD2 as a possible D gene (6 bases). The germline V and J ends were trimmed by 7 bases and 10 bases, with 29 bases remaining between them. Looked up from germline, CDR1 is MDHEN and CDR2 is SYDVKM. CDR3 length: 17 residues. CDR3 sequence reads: CASNPSRRGGPYREQFF. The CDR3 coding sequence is TGTGCCAGCAACCCAAGTAGGAGGGGAGGTCCTTATCGAGAGCAGTTCTTC.

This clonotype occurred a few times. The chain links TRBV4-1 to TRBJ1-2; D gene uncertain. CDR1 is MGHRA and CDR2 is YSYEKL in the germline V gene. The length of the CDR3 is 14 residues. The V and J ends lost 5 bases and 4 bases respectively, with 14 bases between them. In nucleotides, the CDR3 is TGCGCCAGCAGCTGGGGAGTCCAATCCTATGGCTACACCTTC. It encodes CASSWGVQSYGYTF.

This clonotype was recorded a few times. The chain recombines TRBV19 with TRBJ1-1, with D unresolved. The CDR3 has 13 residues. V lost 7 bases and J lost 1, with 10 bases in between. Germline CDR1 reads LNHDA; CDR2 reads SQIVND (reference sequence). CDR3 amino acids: CASNLDENTEAFF. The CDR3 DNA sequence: TGTGCCAGTAATTTGGATGAGAACACTGAAGCTTTCTTT.

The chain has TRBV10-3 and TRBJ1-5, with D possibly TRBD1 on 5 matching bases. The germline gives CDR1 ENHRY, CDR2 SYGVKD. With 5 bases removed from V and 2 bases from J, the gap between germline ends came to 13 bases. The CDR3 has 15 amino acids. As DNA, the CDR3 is TGTGCCATCAGTAGGGGTGACGGAGGCAATCAGCCCCAGCATTTT. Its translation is CAISRGDGGNQPQHF.

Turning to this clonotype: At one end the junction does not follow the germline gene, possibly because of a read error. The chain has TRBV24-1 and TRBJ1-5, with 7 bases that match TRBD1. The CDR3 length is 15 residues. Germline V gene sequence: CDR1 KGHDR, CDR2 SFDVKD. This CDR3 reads CATSGSGQSNQPQRF. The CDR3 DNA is TGTGCCACCAGTGGCTCGGGACAGAGCAATCAGCCCCAGCGTTTT.

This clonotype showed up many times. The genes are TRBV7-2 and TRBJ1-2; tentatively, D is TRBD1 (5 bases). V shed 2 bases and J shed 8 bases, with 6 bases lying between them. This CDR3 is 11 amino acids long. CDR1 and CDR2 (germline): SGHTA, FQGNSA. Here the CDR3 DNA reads TGTGCCAGCAGCTTATGGGGGGGCTACACCTTC. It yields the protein CASSLWGGYTF.

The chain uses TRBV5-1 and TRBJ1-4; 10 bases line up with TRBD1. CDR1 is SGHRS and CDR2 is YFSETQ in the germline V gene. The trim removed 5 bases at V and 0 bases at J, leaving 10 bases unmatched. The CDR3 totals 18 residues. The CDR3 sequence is CASSQWTGGVSTNEKLFF. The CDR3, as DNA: TGCGCCAGCAGTCAGTGGACAGGGGGGGTATCAACTAATGAAAAACTGTTTTTT.

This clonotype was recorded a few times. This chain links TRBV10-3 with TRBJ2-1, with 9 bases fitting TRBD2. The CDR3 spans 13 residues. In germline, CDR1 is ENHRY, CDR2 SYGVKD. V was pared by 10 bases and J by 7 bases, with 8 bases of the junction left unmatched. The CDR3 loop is CATRLAAGNEQFF. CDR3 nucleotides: TGTGCCACCCGACTAGCGGCGGGGAATGAGCAGTTCTTC.

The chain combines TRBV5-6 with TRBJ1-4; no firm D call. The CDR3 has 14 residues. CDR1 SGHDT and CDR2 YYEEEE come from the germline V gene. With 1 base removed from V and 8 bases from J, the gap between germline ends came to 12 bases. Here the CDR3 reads CASSLYPPGEKLFF. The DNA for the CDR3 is TGTGCCAGCAGCTTGTATCCCCCTGGGGAAAAACTGTTTTTT.

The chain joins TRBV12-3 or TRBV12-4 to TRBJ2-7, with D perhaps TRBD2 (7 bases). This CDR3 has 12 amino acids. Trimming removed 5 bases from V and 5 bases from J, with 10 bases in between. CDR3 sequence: CASSRGAHEQYF. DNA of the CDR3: TGTGCCAGCAGTCGGGGGGCCCACGAGCAGTACTTC.

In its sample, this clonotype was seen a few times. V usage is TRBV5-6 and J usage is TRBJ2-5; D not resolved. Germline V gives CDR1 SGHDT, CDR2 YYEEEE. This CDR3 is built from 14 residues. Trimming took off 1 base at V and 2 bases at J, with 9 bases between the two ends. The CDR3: CASSLSWQQETQYF. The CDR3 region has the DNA TGTGCCAGCAGCTTGTCATGGCAGCAAGAGACCCAGTACTTC.

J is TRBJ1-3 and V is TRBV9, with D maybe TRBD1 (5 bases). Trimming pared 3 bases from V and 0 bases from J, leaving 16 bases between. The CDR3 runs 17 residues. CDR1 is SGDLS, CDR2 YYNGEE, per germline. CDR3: CASSAGRGISSGNTIYF. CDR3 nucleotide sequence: TGTGCCAGCAGCGCGGGACGGGGAATAAGCTCTGGAAACACCATATATTTT.

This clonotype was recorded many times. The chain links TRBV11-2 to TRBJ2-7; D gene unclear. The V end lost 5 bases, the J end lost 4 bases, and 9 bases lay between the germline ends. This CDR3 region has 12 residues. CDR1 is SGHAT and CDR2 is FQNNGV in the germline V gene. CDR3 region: CASSPVHYEQYF. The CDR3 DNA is TGTGCCAGCAGCCCCGTCCATTACGAGCAGTACTTC.